This T cell receptor (beta chain) was recorded in a study of neurological immune-mediated disorders. This clonotype showed up many times. TCRdb re-derived calls from the 5' RACE reads in MiXCR, one entry per CDR3 protein. The sample shows 42,000 or so distinct CDR3 sequences, 2% to 3% of them seen only once. The clonotype comes from a man younger than 40 with multiple sclerosis. The sequencing sample was made of PBMCs.

The CDR3 DNA sequence: TGCGCCAGCAGCTTGGAGGGGATAGTAGATACTGAAGCTTTCTTT. This codes for CASSLEGIVDTEAFF. The V call is TRBV5-1, the J call TRBJ1-1; weak D call: TRBD1 (5 bases). The CDR3 is made up of 15 amino acids. Trimming pared 0 bases from V and 5 bases from J, leaving 14 bases between. Germline values: CDR1 SGHRS, CDR2 YFSETQ.